What follows are 27 T cell receptor beta chains derived from one specimen sequenced in a study of technical replicates of blood from a few donors. Profiled with immunoSEQ multiplex PCR; TCRdb holds only in-frame clones, not every one. The sample holds fewer than 110,000 clones, over 95% seen once. Sequencing was carried out using T cells isolated from PBMCs. These receptors were collected from a human donor in good health.

CDR3 loop: CASSRYGRNSYNEQFF. The CDR3 nucleotides are TGTGCCAGTAGTAGGTACGGGAGGAACTCCTACAATGAGCAGTTCTTC. The chain is built from TRBV19 and TRBJ2-1; 7 nucleotides agree with TRBD2. V lost 4 bases, J lost 0 bases, and 6 bases stayed unmatched. From germline, CDR1 is LNHDA and CDR2 SQIVND (reference sequence). The CDR3 totals 16 residues.

The chain is built from TRBV13 and TRBJ2-7; D not certain. Trimming stripped 4 bases from V and 2 bases from J, with 6 bases between. This CDR3 is built from 12 residues. Looked up from germline, CDR1 is PRHDT and CDR2 is FYEKMQ (reference sequence). This CDR3 reads CASSSGPYEQYF. The CDR3 nucleotides read TGTGCCAGCAGCTCTGGGCCCTACGAGCAGTACTTC.

This chain joins TRBV7-9 and TRBJ2-7, with 7 bases identical to TRBD1. CDR1 SEHNR and CDR2 FQNEAQ come from the germline V gene (reference sequence). There are 12 residues in the CDR3. V was clipped by 7 bases and J by 6 bases; unmatched bases: 6. The CDR3 DNA reads as TGTGCCAGCAACCCCGGGACAGTCGAGCAGTACTTC. Translated, it gives CASNPGTVEQYF. The whole variable domain, remainder taken from reference TRBV7-9 and TRBJ2-7, is DTGVSQNPRHKITKRGQNVTFRCDPISEHNRLYWYRQTLGQGPEFLTYFQNEAQLEKSRLLSDRFSAERPKGSFSTLEIQRTEQGDSAMYLCASNPGTVEQYFGPGTRLTVT.

V is TRBV6-5 and J is TRBJ2-7; maybe TRBD1 (6 bases). The CDR3 consists of 15 residues. With 5 bases removed from V and 2 bases from J, the gap between germline ends came to 16 bases. CDR1 MNHEY and CDR2 SVGAGI come from the germline V gene. The CDR3 spells CASSQAGTRAYEQYF. CDR3 coding DNA: TGTGCCAGCAGTCAGGCCGGGACAAGAGCCTACGAGCAGTACTTC.

The chain combines TRBV9 with TRBJ2-7; D is perhaps TRBD2 (6 bases). CDR1 is SGDLS, CDR2 YYNGEE, per germline. The CDR3 runs 14 residues. Deletions cut 3 bases from V and 4 bases from J, with 14 bases between. The CDR3 here is CASSGTGTWYEQYF. As DNA, the CDR3 is TGTGCCAGCAGCGGGACCGGGACTTGGTACGAGCAGTACTTC.

V is TRBV7-9 and J is TRBJ2-2, with D possibly TRBD1 on 6 matching bases. Germline V gives CDR1 SEHNR, CDR2 FQNEAQ (reference sequence). CDR3 length: 15 amino acids. V dropped 2 bases and J dropped 4 bases, with 11 bases sitting between them. CDR3 sequence (DNA): TGTGCCAGCAGCTTAAACAGGGCAAGCACCGGGGAGCTGTTTTTT. This translates into CASSLNRASTGELFF.

This clone was detected only once. The chain recombines TRBV7-2 with TRBJ2-3, with 15 bases lining up with TRBD2. Germline CDR1 and CDR2: SGHTA and FQGNSA. V lost 1 base, J lost 8 bases, and 7 bases stayed unmatched. The CDR3 is 17 amino acids. CDR3 DNA sequence: TGTGCCAGCAGCTTAGGGGGACTAGCGGGGGGACAAGGTACGCAGTATTTT. Its protein product is CASSLGGLAGGQGTQYF.

The genes are TRBV4-1 and TRBJ2-1; TRBD2 agrees at 7 bases. There are 14 residues in the CDR3. J was trimmed by 6 bases and V by 8 bases; bases with no gene match: 10. Germline assignment: CDR1 MGHRA and CDR2 YSYEKL. The CDR3 is CASRPVGRGNEQFF. As DNA, the CDR3 is TGCGCCAGCCGACCCGTGGGGAGGGGCAATGAGCAGTTCTTC.

J is TRBJ2-7 and V is TRBV27; D is possibly TRBD2 (6 bases). Germline V gives CDR1 MNHEY, CDR2 SMNVEV (reference sequence). The CDR3 is 14 residues long. V lost 6 bases to trimming and J lost 7 bases, with 19 bases between them. The DNA for the CDR3 is TGTGCCAGCAGGAGGGAGGCCCGCCTTGGGGAGCAGTACTTC. Amino acids: CASRREARLGEQYF.

The rearrangement links TRBV5-4 to TRBJ2-5; 10 bases align to TRBD2. This CDR3 comprises 18 residues. V was clipped by 0 bases and J by 7 bases; unmatched bases: 15. The germline CDR1 and CDR2 sequences are SGHNT and YYREEE (reference sequence). The CDR3 reads CASSLGGASGGLSGTQYF. The CDR3 bases are TGTGCCAGCAGCTTGGGGGGGGCTAGCGGGGGCCTATCCGGGACCCAGTACTTC.

The chain is built from TRBV5-1 and TRBJ2-7, with D possibly matching TRBD2 (6 bases). The V gene lost 0 bases and the J gene lost 3 bases, with 13 bases spanning the gap. The CDR3 runs to 15 residues. The germline V gene encodes CDR1 SGHRS and CDR2 YFSETQ. DNA for the CDR3: TGCGCCAGCAGCTTGGGCTCGGGGGATTACTACGAGCAGTACTTC. This translates into CASSLGSGDYYEQYF.

CDR3 in amino acids: CASSPERGTEGEQYF. CDR3 DNA sequence: TGTGCCAGCAGCCCCGAACGTGGGACAGAGGGGGAGCAGTACTTC. V usage is TRBV7-9 and J usage is TRBJ2-7; 7 bases map to TRBD1. The germline V gene encodes CDR1 SEHNR and CDR2 FQNEAQ (reference sequence). With V trimmed by 5 bases and J by 7 bases, 14 bases remained unmatched. The CDR3 extends over 15 amino acids.

The V gene is TRBV5-1, the J gene TRBJ2-5, with 11 bases fitting TRBD1. Trimming took 4 bases from V and 4 from J; bases not matched to a gene: 0. Germline CDR1 and CDR2: SGHRS and YFSETQ. This CDR3 is 13 amino acids long. The CDR3 spells CASSGTGGETQYF. DNA of the CDR3: TGCGCCAGCAGCGGGACAGGGGGAGAGACCCAGTACTTC.

This clone was observed once. This rearrangement joins TRBV13 to TRBJ1-1; TRBD1 might be the D (5 bases). Germline V gene sequence: CDR1 PRHDT, CDR2 FYEKMQ (reference sequence). CDR3 size: 16 residues. V lost 4 bases and J 4 bases, leaving 19 bases between the germline ends. The CDR3 DNA reads as TGTGCCAGCAGCTCATATGACATCAGGGCTGCCACTGAAGCTTTCTTT. It specifies CASSSYDIRAATEAFF.

This chain connects TRBV6-5 to TRBJ2-5; 8 positions agree with TRBD2. The CDR3 is 15 amino acids. V lost 5 bases to trimming and J lost 5 bases; unmatched junction nucleotides: 10. Germline lookup yields CDR1 MNHEY and CDR2 SVGAGI. The CDR3 loop reads CASSNLGGAWETQYF. In nucleotides, the CDR3 is TGTGCCAGCAGTAATCTCGGGGGGGCCTGGGAGACCCAGTACTTC.

The CDR3 DNA is TGTGCCAGCAGTTTAACAAGGCGGGTGACTGAAGCTTTCTTT. As protein: CASSLTRRVTEAFF. This sequence joins TRBV28 and TRBJ1-1; the D is unclear. The length of the CDR3 is 14 residues. Germline CDR1 and CDR2: MDHEN and SYDVKM. V lost 2 bases to trimming and J lost 5 bases, with 12 bases between them.

This rearrangement joins TRBV9 to TRBJ2-5; the match to TRBD2 covers 8 bases. The germline gives CDR1 SGDLS, CDR2 YYNGEE. Unmatched junction bases numbered 5, after V lost 0 bases and J lost 1 base. The length of the CDR3 is 16 residues. CDR3 sequence (DNA): TGTGCCAGCAGCGTAGGAAGCGGGGGACCCCAAGAGACCCAGTACTTC. Its translation: CASSVGSGGPQETQYF.

The CDR3 protein is CASSLELAGGLYNEQFF. CDR3 nucleotide sequence: TGCGCCAGCAGCTTGGAACTAGCGGGGGGTCTATACAATGAGCAGTTCTTC. V gene TRBV5-1 combines with J gene TRBJ2-1, with 12 nucleotides matching TRBD2. The CDR3 has 17 amino acids. V dropped 0 bases and J dropped 4; count of bases not matched to a gene: 5. Germline CDR1 is SGHRS and CDR2 is YFSETQ. The whole variable domain, filled in from reference TRBV5-1 and TRBJ2-1, reads KAGVTQTPRYLIKTRGQQVTLSCSPISGHRSVSWYQQTPGQGLQFLFEYFSETQRNKGNFPGRFSGRQFSNSRSEMNVSTLELGDSALYLCASSLELAGGLYNEQFFGPGTRLTVL.

The chain uses TRBV10-2 and TRBJ1-1; the match to TRBD1 covers 7 bases. The CDR3 covers 14 residues. With 8 bases clipped from V and 5 bases from J, the junction kept 11 bases outside the gene matches. CDR1 is WSHSY, CDR2 SAAADI, per germline. As DNA, the CDR3 is TGCGCCAGCTCGATCACAGGGGCAAGTACTGAAGCTTTCTTT. Protein sequence: CASSITGASTEAFF.

This sequence joins TRBV11-3 and TRBJ1-1; D call uncertain. CDR3 length: 15 residues. Trimming removed 1 base from V and 0 bases from J, with 9 bases in between. Per the germline V gene, CDR1 is SGHNT and CDR2 is YENEEA. The CDR3 sequence: CASSLAFEVNTEAFF. The CDR3 nucleotides are TGTGCCAGCAGCTTAGCGTTTGAGGTGAACACTGAAGCTTTCTTT. Combining the CDR3 with reference TRBV11-3 and TRBJ1-1 gives the whole variable domain EAGVVQSPRYKIIEKKQPVAFWCNPISGHNTLYWYLQNLGQGPELLIRYENEEAVDDSQLPKDRFSAERLKGVDSTLKIQPAELGDSAVYLCASSLAFEVNTEAFFGQGTRLTVV.

This clone was found once. The chain employs TRBV27 and TRBJ2-3; 8 bases map to TRBD2. The CDR3 has 14 amino acids. The germline CDR1 and CDR2 sequences are MNHEY and SMNVEV (reference sequence). The V segment lost 3 bases and the J segment 3 bases; nucleotides outside the gene matches: 2. The CDR3 loop is CASSLGLVTDTQYF. Written as DNA, the CDR3 is TGTGCCAGCAGTTTGGGACTAGTTACAGATACGCAGTATTTT.

J is TRBJ2-2 and V is TRBV13; TRBD2 might be the D (6 bases). The V gene's germline CDR1 is PRHDT and CDR2 FYEKMQ (reference sequence). V was clipped by 2 bases and J by 1 base, with 11 bases between them. The CDR3 has 16 amino acids. Here the CDR3 reads CASSLNPGGNTGELFF. CDR3 DNA: TGTGCCAGCAGCTTAAATCCCGGGGGGAACACCGGGGAGCTGTTTTTT.

J is TRBJ1-5 and V is TRBV6-5, with 7 bases lining up with TRBD1. The trim removed 0 bases at V and 4 bases at J, leaving 3 bases unmatched. The V gene's germline CDR1 is MNHEY and CDR2 SVGAGI. CDR3 length: 15 residues. CDR3 sequence: CASSYSAGQNQPQHF. CDR3 bases: TGTGCCAGCAGTTACTCTGCGGGACAGAATCAGCCCCAGCATTTT.

The sample holds one count of this clone. This chain uses TRBV11-2 with TRBJ2-3, with 8 bases that match TRBD2. CDR1 and CDR2 from the germline V gene are SGHAT and FQNNGV. CDR3 length: 16 amino acids. V lost 8 bases, J lost 3 bases, and 13 bases stayed unmatched. The CDR3, as DNA: TGTGCCAGCCAAGAAGTGCGGGGGGCAGGGACAGATACGCAGTATTTT. It translates to CASQEVRGAGTDTQYF. The full variable domain, rest sourced from reference TRBV11-2 and TRBJ2-3, is EAGVAQSPRYKIIEKRQSVAFWCNPISGHATLYWYQQILGQGPKLLIQFQNNGVVDDSQLPKDRFSAERLKGVDSTLKIQPAKLEDSAVYLCASQEVRGAGTDTQYFGPGTRLTVL.

The V and J genes are TRBV13 and TRBJ2-1; 9 bases are a match to TRBD2. V shed 5 bases and J 7 bases; nucleotides not matched to a gene: 6. The CDR3 length is 14 residues. Germline CDR1 is PRHDT and CDR2 is FYEKMQ (reference sequence). CDR3 bases: TGTGCCAGCAGCGCGCGGACTAGCGCTAATGAGCAGTTCTTC. Translated, it gives CASSARTSANEQFF. The full variable domain, its missing parts supplied by reference TRBV13 and TRBJ2-1, is AAGVIQSPRHLIKEKRETATLKCYPIPRHDTVYWYQQGPGQDPQFLISFYEKMQSDKGSIPDRFSAQQFSDYHSELNMSSLELGDSALYFCASSARTSANEQFFGPGTRLTVL.

This clone is a singleton in its sample. The V and J genes are TRBV18 and TRBJ2-7; D not certain. The CDR3 runs to 13 residues. Between the trimmed V and J ends, which lost 3 bases and 5 bases, there was a span of 11 bases. Germline CDR1 is KGHSH and CDR2 is LQKENI. The CDR3 nucleotides are TGTGCCAGCTCACCGCTCCTCTCGGACGAGCAGTACTTC. It specifies CASSPLLSDEQYF.

The chain links TRBV5-4 to TRBJ2-1; 10 bases match TRBD2. The V gene's germline CDR1 is SGHNT and CDR2 YYREEE (reference sequence). Trimming took 3 bases from V and 6 from J; bases not matched to a gene: 6. This CDR3 comprises 15 residues. In nucleotides, the CDR3 is TGTGCCAGCAGCTCCAAGAGGACTAGCGGCAATGAGCAGTTCTTC. Encoded protein: CASSSKRTSGNEQFF.